Sequencing of this T cell receptor (beta chain) was carried out in a study of blood T cell repertoires in COVID-19. Across the whole study: Some COVID-19 samples were acute and others convalescent; all came from the United States, Italy and Spain.

Concerning this clone: Its ends do not fully match the called genes, so a read error is possible.

Clones were read by immunoSEQ multiplex PCR, and TCRdb kept only the in-frame ones, dropping some. This sample has about 130,000 clones, with about nine tenths found just once. Germline V gene lookup returns CDR1 SGDLS and CDR2 YYNGEE. The CDR3 is 14 amino acids. Recruited during active infection, patients (from Seattle) were subsequently followed longitudinally. The receptor was isolated from a woman aged 70 to 79 with COVID-19, enrolled during active disease. The chain joins TRBV9 to TRBJ2-1; D not resolved. Sequencing used peripheral blood. CDR3 residues: CASSRNASFNEQFF. The CDR3 DNA is TGTGCCAGCAGCCGCAATGCGTCCTTCAATGAGCAGTTCTTC.